This TCR beta chain came from a study of blood T cell repertoires in COVID-19. Germline CDR1 is LGHDT and CDR2 is YNNKEL (reference sequence). The CDR3 totals 19 residues. The V segment lost 1 base and the J segment 3 bases; nucleotides outside the gene matches: 12. Sequenced by immunoSEQ multiplex PCR; TCRdb stores in-frame clones only, minus some. The sample records 150,000 to 200,000 clones, about 86% being singletons. V gene TRBV3-1 (or the pseudogene TRBV3-2) combines with J gene TRBJ2-3, with 11 bases fitting TRBD2. Sequencing input: peripheral blood. The TCR comes from a woman older than 75 in a cohort sampled during active or convalescent COVID-19. The CDR3: CASSQGLGTSGGGTDTQYF. DNA for the CDR3: TGTGCCAGCAGCCAAGGACTGGGTACTAGCGGGGGAGGGACAGATACGCAGTATTTT.